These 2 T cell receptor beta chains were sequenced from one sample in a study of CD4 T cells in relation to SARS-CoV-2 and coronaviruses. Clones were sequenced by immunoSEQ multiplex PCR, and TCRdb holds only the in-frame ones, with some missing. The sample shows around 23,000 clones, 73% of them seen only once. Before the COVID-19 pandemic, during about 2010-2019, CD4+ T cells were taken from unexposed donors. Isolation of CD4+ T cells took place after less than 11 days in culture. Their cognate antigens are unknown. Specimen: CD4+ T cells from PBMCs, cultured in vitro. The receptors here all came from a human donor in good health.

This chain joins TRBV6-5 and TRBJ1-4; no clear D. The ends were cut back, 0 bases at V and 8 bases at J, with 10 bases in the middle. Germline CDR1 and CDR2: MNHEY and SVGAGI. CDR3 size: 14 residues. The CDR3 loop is CASSYSSRLEKLFF. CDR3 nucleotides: TGTGCCAGCAGTTACTCGAGCAGACTCGAAAAACTGTTTTTT.

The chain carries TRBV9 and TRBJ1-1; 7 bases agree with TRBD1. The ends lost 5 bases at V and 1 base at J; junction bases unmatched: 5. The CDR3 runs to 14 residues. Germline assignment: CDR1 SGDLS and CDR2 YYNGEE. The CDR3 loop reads CASRAGQSNTEAFF. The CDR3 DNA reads TGTGCCAGCAGGGCGGGACAGTCGAACACTGAAGCTTTCTTT.